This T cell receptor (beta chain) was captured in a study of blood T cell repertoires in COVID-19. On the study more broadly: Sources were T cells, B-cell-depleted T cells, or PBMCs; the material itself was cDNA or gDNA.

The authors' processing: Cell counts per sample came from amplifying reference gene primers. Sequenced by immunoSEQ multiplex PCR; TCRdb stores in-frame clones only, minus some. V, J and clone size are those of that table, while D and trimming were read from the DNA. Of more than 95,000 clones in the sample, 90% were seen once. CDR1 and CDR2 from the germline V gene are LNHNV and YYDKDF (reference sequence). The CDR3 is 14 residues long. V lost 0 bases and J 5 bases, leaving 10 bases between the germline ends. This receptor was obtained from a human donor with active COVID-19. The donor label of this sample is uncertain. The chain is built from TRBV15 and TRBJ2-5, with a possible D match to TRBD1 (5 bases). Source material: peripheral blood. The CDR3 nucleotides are TGTGCCACCAGCAGAGATCGGCAGGGTGAGACCCAGTACTTC. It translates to CATSRDRQGETQYF.